These T cell receptor beta chains were read from a single sample in a study of memory CD4+ T cells and cytomegalovirus serostatus. The table came from immunoSEQ multiplex PCR; TCRdb's copy has only in-frame clones and leaves some out. The sample lists 30,000 to 40,000 clones, roughly 85% seen once, with less than 5.5% in the top ten. The specimen was memory CD4+ T cells from blood. All receptors derive from an adult in good health and CMV-seropositive. Both conserved end residues are part of each CDR3. A D gene is named only where the DNA matches it firmly. Size is stated for part of the rows, as once, few or many counts, or as a class when the clone is expanded.

>TRBV5-1|.|TRBD2|16|TRBJ2-3
TGCGCCAGCAGCTTGTTAGCGGGAGGGCCGGGAGATACGCAGTATTTT
CASSLLAGGPGDTQYF
>TRBV27|.|.|15|TRBJ2-7
TGTGCCAGCAGTCACCGGACGGCTAGCTCCTACGAGCAGTACTTC
CASSHRTASSYEQYF
>TRBV11-3|.|.|15|TRBJ2-2
TGTGCCAGCAGCTTAGCTGGAGTCAACACCGGGGAGCTGTTTTTT
CASSLAGVNTGELFF
>TRBV5-1|.|.|16|TRBJ1-2
TGCGCCAGCAGTGACAGAGCAGGGTCGGGGAACTATGGCTACACCTTC
CASSDRAGSGNYGYTF
>TRBV5-6|.|TRBD1|13|TRBJ2-1
TGTGCCAGCAGCGGGACAGGGCCCAATGAGCAGTTCTTC
CASSGTGPNEQFF
>TRBV7-2|.|.|16|TRBJ1-2
TGTGCCAGCAGCTCTCCGGGACAAATGATAAACTATGGCTACACCTTC
CASSSPGQMINYGYTF
>TRBV4-2|.|TRBD1|16|TRBJ1-4
TGTGCCAGCAGCCAAGACCCGGGACAGGGAGATGAAAAACTGTTTTTT
CASSQDPGQGDEKLFF
>TRBV7-6|few|TRBD2|15|TRBJ2-7
TGTGCCAGCAGCTTAGGCTCAGGGACTACCTACGAGCAGTACTTC
CASSLGSGTTYEQYF
>TRBV5-4|.|.|15|TRBJ2-6
TGTGCCAGCAAGAAAATGACCTCTGGGGCCAACGTCCTGACTTTC
CASKKMTSGANVLTF
>TRBV10-3|.|TRBD2|18|TRBJ2-2
TGTGCCACCAACGTTGGGGCCTTAAGGACTAGCTCCCCCGGGGAGCTGTTTTTT
CATNVGALRTSSPGELFF
>TRBV11-3|few|.|13|TRBJ1-6
TGTGCCAGCAGCCTAAGACAGAATTCACCCCTCCACTTT
CASSLRQNSPLHF
>TRBV5-5|.|.|16|TRBJ1-4
TGTGCCAGCAGCGTGACCACAGGGACTTCTAATGAAAAACTGTTTTTT
CASSVTTGTSNEKLFF